Presented here are 20 T cell receptor beta chains from one specimen sequenced in a study of Ad26.COV2.S vaccination and SARS-CoV-2 variants. The protocol was immunoSEQ multiplex PCR, while the TCRdb copy is restricted to in-frame clones and leaves out a portion. The table shows some 500,000 clones, with 75% to 90% occurring only once. Treatment in this sample: some 19 received Ad26.COV2.S at low or high dose, single or two shots; roughly 5 received placebo; per-sample allocation not given. Sampling occurred on day 63 after the first vaccine or placebo injection. This material consisted of peripheral blood, taken in a trial of Ad26.COV2.S vaccine versus placebo. Receptors originate from a person between 18 and 60 years old who received the Ad26.COV2.S COVID-19 vaccine or a placebo.

The rearrangement links TRBV7-9 to TRBJ2-6; TRBD2 agrees at 7 bases. V lost 6 bases to trimming and J lost 3 bases; unmatched junction nucleotides: 14. CDR3 length equals 18 residues. Germline V lookup: CDR1 SEHNR, CDR2 FQNEAQ (reference sequence). The CDR3 protein is CASSPGLPFLGGANVLTF. The CDR3 DNA reads as TGTGCCAGCAGTCCGGGACTACCCTTTCTCGGTGGGGCCAACGTCCTGACTTTC.

The chain combines TRBV4-1 with TRBJ2-6; TRBD2 is a possible D gene (5 bases). V was trimmed by 1 base and J by 0 bases, leaving 13 bases between them. This CDR3 contains 18 residues. From germline, CDR1 is MGHRA and CDR2 YSYEKL. The CDR3 DNA reads TGCGCCAGCAGCCAAGGTCGAAGGGAGTTCTCTGGGGCCAACGTCCTGACTTTC. It specifies CASSQGRREFSGANVLTF.

The rearrangement joins TRBV27 to TRBJ1-2; D unclear. The CDR3 is 16 amino acids. The V and J ends lost 3 bases and 4 bases respectively, with 18 bases between them. Germline V gene sequence: CDR1 MNHEY, CDR2 SMNVEV (reference sequence). This CDR3 reads CASSFRAKGPPYGYTF. CDR3 coding DNA: TGTGCCAGCAGTTTTAGGGCAAAGGGTCCACCCTATGGCTACACCTTC.

The chain combines TRBV3-1 (or the pseudogene TRBV3-2) with TRBJ2-4, with D possibly being TRBD1 (6 bases). From germline, CDR1 is LGHDT and CDR2 YNNKEL (reference sequence). CDR3 length equals 16 residues. V lost 0 bases, J lost 3 bases, and 12 bases lay in between. The DNA of the CDR3 is TGTGCCAGCAGCCAAGAGTGGGGGCGCGGCAAAAACATTCAGTACTTC. As protein: CASSQEWGRGKNIQYF.

The J gene is TRBJ2-7, the V gene TRBV7-2, with D perhaps matching TRBD1 (5 bases). The germline CDR1 and CDR2 sequences are SGHTA and FQGNSA. Trimming pared 4 bases from V and 6 bases from J, leaving 19 bases between. The CDR3 contains 15 residues. The CDR3 DNA reads as TGTGCCAGCAGCTCCTTTTCAGGACACCTGTCCGAGCAGTACTTC. This sequence encodes CASSSFSGHLSEQYF.

The chain recombines TRBV7-2 with TRBJ2-1; 9 bases align to TRBD1. The germline V gene encodes CDR1 SGHTA and CDR2 FQGNSA. This CDR3 is built from 15 residues. The V segment lost 4 bases and the J segment 8 bases; nucleotides outside the gene matches: 9. In DNA, the CDR3 is TGTGCCAGCAGCTCCCTGGGGGACAGGGTCTATGAGCAGTTCTTC. Protein product: CASSSLGDRVYEQFF.

CDR3 bases: TGCGCCAGCAGCCAAGGGGACTACCCACCCTACAATGAGCAGTTCTTC. It is translated as CASSQGDYPPYNEQFF. V usage is TRBV4-1 and J usage is TRBJ2-1; 7 nucleotides line up with TRBD2. Germline-derived CDR1 and CDR2 are MGHRA and YSYEKL. Losses at the gene ends were 1 base for V and 2 bases for J; bases not matched to a gene: 5. The CDR3 runs 16 residues.

The V and J genes are TRBV28 and TRBJ1-2; possible D gene TRBD1, 5 bases. CDR1 and CDR2 (germline): MDHEN, SYDVKM. CDR3 length: 16 amino acids. V gave up 5 bases and J gave up 5 bases, with 21 bases separating them. The chain's CDR3 is CASSIPPTSRGYGYTF. In DNA, the CDR3 is TGTGCCAGCAGTATCCCACCGACGTCGAGGGGTTATGGCTACACCTTC.

The V and J genes are TRBV25-1 and TRBJ2-5; the match to TRBD1 covers 7 bases. V trimming: 7 bases; J trimming: 1 base; junction bases outside the gene matches: 9. CDR1 and CDR2 from the germline V gene are MGHDK and SYGVNS. This CDR3 is 15 amino acids long. This chain's CDR3 is CASNDRAGFQETQYF. DNA for the CDR3: TGTGCCAGCAATGACAGGGCTGGTTTCCAAGAGACCCAGTACTTC.

This rearrangement joins TRBV5-1 to TRBJ2-3; D ambiguous. The V gene lost 0 bases and the J gene lost 0 bases, with 17 bases spanning the gap. Germline loops: CDR1 SGHRS, CDR2 YFSETQ. The CDR3 consists of 18 residues. CDR3 residues: CASSLALSPASSTDTQYF. DNA for the CDR3: TGCGCCAGCAGCTTGGCCCTTTCACCGGCCTCAAGCACAGATACGCAGTATTTT.

The chain carries TRBV5-4 and TRBJ1-4; TRBD1 matches 7 bases. The CDR3 sequence is 14 residues long. V shed 3 bases and J 4 bases; nucleotides not matched to a gene: 3. From germline, CDR1 is SGHNT and CDR2 YYREEE (reference sequence). The CDR3 sequence: CASSSGTVNEKLFF. The CDR3 coding sequence is TGTGCCAGCAGCTCCGGGACAGTTAATGAAAAACTGTTTTTT.

The chain carries TRBV10-3 and TRBJ1-1; 10 nucleotides agree with TRBD1. Germline CDR1 is ENHRY and CDR2 is SYGVKD. V dropped 6 bases and J dropped 4; count of bases not matched to a gene: 14. CDR3 length: 17 residues. This chain's CDR3 is CAIRKDRGQGISTEAFF. Here the CDR3 DNA reads TGTGCCATCAGGAAAGACAGGGGACAGGGGATTTCCACTGAAGCTTTCTTT.

Notes on this clone: Within the sample, other DNA sequences also encode this same CDR3. The chain carries TRBV24-1 and TRBJ2-1; TRBD2 matches at 7 bases. V shed 1 base, J shed 0 bases, and the junction held 2 bases outside the gene matches. Germline CDR1 is KGHDR and CDR2 is SFDVKD. There are 16 residues in the CDR3. The CDR3 DNA reads TGTGCCACCAGTGATTTACGCGGGGGCTCCTACAATGAGCAGTTCTTC. Amino acids: CATSDLRGGSYNEQFF.

This chain joins TRBV19 and TRBJ2-2; D gene ambiguous. Per germline, CDR1 LNHDA and CDR2 SQIVND (reference sequence). The CDR3 has 14 amino acids. The V end lost 7 bases, the J end lost 2 bases, and 11 bases lay between the germline ends. Here the CDR3 DNA reads TGTGCCAGTATGAAGGGATCAAACACCGGGGAGCTGTTTTTT. The encoded protein is CASMKGSNTGELFF. Combining the CDR3 with reference TRBV19 and TRBJ2-2 gives the whole variable domain DGGITQSPKYLFRKEGQNVTLSCEQNLNHDAMYWYRQDPGQGLRLIYYSQIVNDFQKGDIAEGYSVSREKKESFPLTVTSAQKNPTAFYLCASMKGSNTGELFFGEGSRLTVL.

The chain carries TRBV28 and TRBJ2-7; 9 bases agree with TRBD1. The CDR3 extends over 15 amino acids. Germline V CDR1 and CDR2: MDHEN, SYDVKM. The V and J ends lost 1 base and 5 bases, in that order; junction bases with no gene match: 6. CDR3 sequence reads: CASSLYRGQGHEQYF. In nucleotides, the CDR3 is TGTGCCAGCAGTTTATATAGGGGACAGGGCCACGAGCAGTACTTC.

The V and J genes are TRBV12-3 or TRBV12-4 and TRBJ1-2; D unclear. The CDR3 length is 11 residues. V was pared by 6 bases and J by 8 bases, with 10 bases between. For the CDR3, the DNA is TGTGCCAGCAGCCAGGCCGCAGGCTACACCTTC. Amino acids: CASSQAAGYTF.

The chain employs TRBV29-1 and TRBJ2-2; TRBD2 matches at 9 bases. The J segment lost 1 base and the V segment lost 4 bases, leaving 10 bases of the junction unmatched. The CDR3 covers 17 residues. The germline V gene has CDR1 SQVTM and CDR2 ANQGSEA. In DNA form, the CDR3 reads TGCAGCGTTGTGGTCCCTAGCGGGGAGAAGAACACCGGGGAGCTGTTTTTT. It is translated as CSVVVPSGEKNTGELFF.

This clone has just one count. The CDR3 DNA reads TGTGCCAGCAGTCTTAGACAGCCAAGGACACCCCTCCACTTT. Amino acid sequence: CASSLRQPRTPLHF. The rearrangement joins TRBV6-5 to TRBJ1-6; the D gene is possibly TRBD1 (5 bases). V was cut by 5 bases and J by 11 bases, with 16 bases left in between. Germline V lookup: CDR1 MNHEY, CDR2 SVGAGI. This CDR3 has 14 residues.

The J gene is TRBJ1-3, the V gene TRBV3-1 (or the pseudogene TRBV3-2); D is ambiguous. The CDR3 is 14 amino acids. V was pared by 4 bases and J by 0 bases, with 7 bases between. CDR1 LGHDT and CDR2 YNNKEL come from the germline V gene (reference sequence). CDR3 amino acids: CASSRWSSGNTIYF. Here the CDR3 DNA reads TGTGCCAGCAGCCGGTGGAGCTCTGGAAACACCATATATTTT.

The V and J genes are TRBV25-1 and TRBJ2-1; D call uncertain. Between the trimmed V and J ends, which lost 7 bases and 6 bases, there was a span of 13 bases. Germline loops: CDR1 MGHDK, CDR2 SYGVNS. The CDR3 has 13 amino acids. The CDR3 sequence: CASNVMGLNEQFF. In nucleotides, the CDR3 is TGTGCCAGCAACGTGATGGGTCTCAATGAGCAGTTCTTC.